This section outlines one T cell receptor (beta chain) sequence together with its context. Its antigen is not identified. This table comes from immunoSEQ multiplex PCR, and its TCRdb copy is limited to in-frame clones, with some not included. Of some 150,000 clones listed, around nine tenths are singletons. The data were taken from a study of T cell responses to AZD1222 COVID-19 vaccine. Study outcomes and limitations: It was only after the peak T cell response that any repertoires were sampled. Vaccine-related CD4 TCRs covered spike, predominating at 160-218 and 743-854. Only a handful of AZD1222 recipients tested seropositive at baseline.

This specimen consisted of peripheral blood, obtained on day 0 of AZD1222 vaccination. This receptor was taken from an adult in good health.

For the CDR3, the DNA is TGTGCCAGCAGGAGGGACGATGCTAATGAAAAACTGTTTTTT. Protein sequence: CASRRDDANEKLFF. The V gene is TRBV6-5, the J gene TRBJ1-4; D perhaps matches TRBD1 (5 bases). The V gene lost 6 bases and the J gene lost 3 bases, with 11 bases spanning the gap. CDR1 and CDR2 from the germline V gene are MNHEY and SVGAGI. The CDR3 runs 14 residues.